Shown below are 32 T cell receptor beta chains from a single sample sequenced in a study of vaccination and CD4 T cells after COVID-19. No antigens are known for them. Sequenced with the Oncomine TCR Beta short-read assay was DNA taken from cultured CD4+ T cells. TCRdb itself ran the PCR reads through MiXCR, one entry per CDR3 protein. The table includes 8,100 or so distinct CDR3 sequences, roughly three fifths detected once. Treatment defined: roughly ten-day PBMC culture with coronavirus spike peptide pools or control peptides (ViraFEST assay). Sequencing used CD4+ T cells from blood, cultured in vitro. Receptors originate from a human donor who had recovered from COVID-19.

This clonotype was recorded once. The CDR3 region is CASSRGYPYNSPLHF. The CDR3 DNA is TGTGCCAGCAGCCGGGGTTACCCATATAATTCACCCCTCCACTTT. The J gene is TRBJ1-6, the V gene TRBV28, with D unclear. Per the germline V gene, CDR1 is MDHEN and CDR2 is SYDVKM. This CDR3 has 15 amino acids. V lost 6 bases, J lost 4 bases, and 13 bases lay in between.

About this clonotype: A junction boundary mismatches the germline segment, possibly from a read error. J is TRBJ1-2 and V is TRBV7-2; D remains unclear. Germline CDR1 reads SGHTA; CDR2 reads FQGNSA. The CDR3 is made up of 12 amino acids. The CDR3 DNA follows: TGTGCCAGCAGCTTACAGAACTCTGGCTACACCTTC. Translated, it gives CASSLQNSGYTF.

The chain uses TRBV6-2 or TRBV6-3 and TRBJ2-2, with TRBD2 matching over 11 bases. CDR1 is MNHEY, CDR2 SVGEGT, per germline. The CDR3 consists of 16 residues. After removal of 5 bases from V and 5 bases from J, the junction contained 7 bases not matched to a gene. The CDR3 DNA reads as TGTGCCAGCAGTCGAACTAGCGGGAGAGGAACCGGGGAGCTGTTTTTT. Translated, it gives CASSRTSGRGTGELFF.

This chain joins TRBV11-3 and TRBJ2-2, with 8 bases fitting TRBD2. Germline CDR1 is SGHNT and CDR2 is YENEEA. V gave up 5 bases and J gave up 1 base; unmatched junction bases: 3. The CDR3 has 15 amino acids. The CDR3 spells CASSPGGGNTGELFF. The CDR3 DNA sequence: TGTGCCAGCAGCCCCGGGGGGGGGAACACCGGGGAGCTGTTTTTT.

CDR3: CASSTKSRVSYGYTF. The DNA for the CDR3 is TGTGCCAGTAGTACGAAGTCCAGGGTATCTTACGGCTACACCTTC. The chain uses TRBV19 and TRBJ1-2; TRBD1 is a possible D gene (5 bases). Trimming removed 4 bases at V and 8 bases at J, with 20 bases between. Germline CDR1 is LNHDA and CDR2 is SQIVND (reference sequence). The CDR3 is made up of 15 amino acids. The full variable domain, its missing parts supplied by reference TRBV19 and TRBJ1-2, is DGGITQSPKYLFRKEGQNVTLSCEQNLNHDAMYWYRQDPGQGLRLIYYSQIVNDFQKGDIAEGYSVSREKKESFPLTVTSAQKNPTAFYLCASSTKSRVSYGYTFGSGTRLTVV.

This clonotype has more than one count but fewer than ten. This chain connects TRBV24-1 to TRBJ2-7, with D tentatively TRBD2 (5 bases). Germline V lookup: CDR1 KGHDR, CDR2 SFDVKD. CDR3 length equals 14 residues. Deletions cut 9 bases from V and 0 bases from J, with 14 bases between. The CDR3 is CATSGSSSSYEQYF. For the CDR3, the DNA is TGTGCCACCTCGGGGAGCTCCAGCTCCTACGAGCAGTACTTC.

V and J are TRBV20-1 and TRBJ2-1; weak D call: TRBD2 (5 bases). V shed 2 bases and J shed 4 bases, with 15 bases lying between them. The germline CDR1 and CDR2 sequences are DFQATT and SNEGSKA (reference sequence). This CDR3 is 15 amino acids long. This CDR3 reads CSARPRAAGYNEQFF. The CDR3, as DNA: TGCAGTGCTAGACCCCGGGCGGCGGGTTACAATGAGCAGTTCTTC.

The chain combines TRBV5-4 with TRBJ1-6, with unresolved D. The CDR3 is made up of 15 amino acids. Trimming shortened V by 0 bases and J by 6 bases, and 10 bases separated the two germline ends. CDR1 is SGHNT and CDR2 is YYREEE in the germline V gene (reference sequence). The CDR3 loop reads CASSLDTSGNSPLHF. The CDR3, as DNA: TGTGCCAGCAGCTTGGACACAAGCGGTAATTCACCCCTCCACTTT.

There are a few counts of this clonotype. The DNA for the CDR3 is TGTGCCAGTAGTCTCGACTCTGGAAACACCATATATTTT. It is translated as CASSLDSGNTIYF. The V gene is TRBV19, the J gene TRBJ1-3; D unresolved. The CDR3 runs to 13 residues. V lost 5 bases to trimming and J lost 0 bases, with 5 bases between them. The germline V gene encodes CDR1 LNHDA and CDR2 SQIVND (reference sequence).

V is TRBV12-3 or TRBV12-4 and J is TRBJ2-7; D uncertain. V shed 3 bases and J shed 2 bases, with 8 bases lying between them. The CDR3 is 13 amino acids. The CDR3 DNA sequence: TGTGCCAGCAGTTTCGGCGGACCCTACGAGCAGTACTTC. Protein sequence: CASSFGGPYEQYF.

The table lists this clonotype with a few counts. The CDR3 loop reads CASSIRRGDDTQYF. The CDR3 DNA is TGTGCCAGTAGTATTCGGCGGGGGGATGATACGCAGTATTTT. The chain combines TRBV19 with TRBJ2-3, with 8 bases matching TRBD2. Trimming removed 3 bases from V and 6 bases from J; junction bases left unmatched: 5. This CDR3 comprises 14 residues. From germline, CDR1 is LNHDA and CDR2 SQIVND (reference sequence).

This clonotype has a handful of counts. CDR3 protein: CATRPTSTDTQYF. In DNA, the CDR3 is TGTGCCACAAGACCTACAAGCACAGATACGCAGTATTTT. This chain links TRBV19 with TRBJ2-3; no clear D. Germline V gene lookup returns CDR1 LNHDA and CDR2 SQIVND (reference sequence). Trimming took 10 bases from V and 0 from J, leaving 11 bases between them. The CDR3 extends over 13 amino acids.

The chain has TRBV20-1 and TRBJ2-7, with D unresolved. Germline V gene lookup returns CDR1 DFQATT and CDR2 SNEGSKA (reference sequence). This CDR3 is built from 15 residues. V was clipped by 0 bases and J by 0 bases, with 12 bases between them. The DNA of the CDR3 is TGCAGTGCTAGAGACATCGAGCGCCTCTCCTACGAGCAGTACTTC. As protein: CSARDIERLSYEQYF.

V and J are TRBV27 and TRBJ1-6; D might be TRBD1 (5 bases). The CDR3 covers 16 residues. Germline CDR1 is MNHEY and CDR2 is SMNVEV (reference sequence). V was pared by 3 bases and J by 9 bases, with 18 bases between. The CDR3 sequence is CASSFRRDRRLSPLHF. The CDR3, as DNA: TGTGCCAGCAGTTTTCGCCGGGACCGACGACTTTCACCCCTCCACTTT.

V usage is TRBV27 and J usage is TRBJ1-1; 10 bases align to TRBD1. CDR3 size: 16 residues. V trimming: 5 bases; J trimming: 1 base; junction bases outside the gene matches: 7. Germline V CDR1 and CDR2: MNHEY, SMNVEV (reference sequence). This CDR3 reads CASSPWTGGGNTEAFF. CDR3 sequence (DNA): TGTGCCAGCAGTCCTTGGACAGGGGGGGGGAACACTGAAGCTTTCTTT.

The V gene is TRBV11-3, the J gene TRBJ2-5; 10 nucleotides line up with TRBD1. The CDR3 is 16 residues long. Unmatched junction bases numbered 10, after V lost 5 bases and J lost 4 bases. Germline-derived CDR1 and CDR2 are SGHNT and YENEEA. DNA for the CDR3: TGTGCCAGCAGCAAACGGACCGGGACAGGGGCAGAGACCCAGTACTTC. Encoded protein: CASSKRTGTGAETQYF. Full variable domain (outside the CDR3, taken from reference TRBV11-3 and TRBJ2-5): EAGVVQSPRYKIIEKKQPVAFWCNPISGHNTLYWYLQNLGQGPELLIRYENEEAVDDSQLPKDRFSAERLKGVDSTLKIQPAELGDSAVYLCASSKRTGTGAETQYFGPGTRLLVL.

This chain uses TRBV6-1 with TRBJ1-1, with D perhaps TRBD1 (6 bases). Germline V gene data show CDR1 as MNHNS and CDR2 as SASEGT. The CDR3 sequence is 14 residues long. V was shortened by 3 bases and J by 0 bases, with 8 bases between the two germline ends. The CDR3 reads CASSDPGVNTEAFF. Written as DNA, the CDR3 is TGTGCCAGCAGTGACCCAGGGGTGAACACTGAAGCTTTCTTT.

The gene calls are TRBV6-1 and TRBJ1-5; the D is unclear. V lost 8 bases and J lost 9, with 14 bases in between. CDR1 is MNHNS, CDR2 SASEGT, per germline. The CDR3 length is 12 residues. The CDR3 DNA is TGTGCCAGCCAGAAGGTTGACCGGCCCCAGCATTTT. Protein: CASQKVDRPQHF.

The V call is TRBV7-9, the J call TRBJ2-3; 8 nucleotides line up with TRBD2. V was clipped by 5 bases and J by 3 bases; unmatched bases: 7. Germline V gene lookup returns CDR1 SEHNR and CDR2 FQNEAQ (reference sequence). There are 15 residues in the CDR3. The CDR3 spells CASSPSGRATDTQYF. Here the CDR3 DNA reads TGTGCCAGCAGCCCGAGCGGGAGAGCGACAGATACGCAGTATTTT.

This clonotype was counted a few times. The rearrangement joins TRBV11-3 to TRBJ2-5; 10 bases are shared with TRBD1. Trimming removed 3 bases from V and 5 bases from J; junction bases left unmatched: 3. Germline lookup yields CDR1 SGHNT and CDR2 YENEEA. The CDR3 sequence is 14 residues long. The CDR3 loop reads CASSLGTGVETQYF. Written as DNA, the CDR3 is TGTGCCAGCAGCTTGGGGACAGGGGTGGAGACCCAGTACTTC.

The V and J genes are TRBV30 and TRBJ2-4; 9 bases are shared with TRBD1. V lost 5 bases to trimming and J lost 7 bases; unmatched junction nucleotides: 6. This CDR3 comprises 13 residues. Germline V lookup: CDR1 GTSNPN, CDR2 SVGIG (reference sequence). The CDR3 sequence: CAWDRDRDNIQYF. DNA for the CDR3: TGTGCCTGGGACCGGGACAGGGACAACATTCAGTACTTC. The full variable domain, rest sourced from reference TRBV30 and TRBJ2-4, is SQTIHQWPATLVQPVGSPLSLECTVEGTSNPNLYWYRQAAGRGLQLLFYSVGIGQISSEVPQNLSASRPQDRQFILSSKKLLLSDSGFYLCAWDRDRDNIQYFGAGTRLSVL.

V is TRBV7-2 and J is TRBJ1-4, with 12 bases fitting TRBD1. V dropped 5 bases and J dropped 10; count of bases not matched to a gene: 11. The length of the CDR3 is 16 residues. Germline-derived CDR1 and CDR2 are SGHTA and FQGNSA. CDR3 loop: CASSGGGGTGGVKLFF. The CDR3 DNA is TGTGCCAGCAGCGGGGGTGGGGGGACAGGGGGCGTAAAACTGTTTTTT.

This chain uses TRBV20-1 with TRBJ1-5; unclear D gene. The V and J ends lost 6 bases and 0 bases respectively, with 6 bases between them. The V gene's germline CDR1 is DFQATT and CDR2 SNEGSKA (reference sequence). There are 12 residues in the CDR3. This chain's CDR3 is CSAKTSNQPQHF. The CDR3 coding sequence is TGCAGTGCAAAGACTAGCAATCAGCCCCAGCATTTT.

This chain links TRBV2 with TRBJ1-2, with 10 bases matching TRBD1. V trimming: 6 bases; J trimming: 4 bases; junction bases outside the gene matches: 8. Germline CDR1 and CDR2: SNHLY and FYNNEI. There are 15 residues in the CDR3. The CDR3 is CASRSDRGNFYGYTF. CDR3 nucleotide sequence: TGTGCCAGCAGATCGGACAGGGGGAATTTCTATGGCTACACCTTC.

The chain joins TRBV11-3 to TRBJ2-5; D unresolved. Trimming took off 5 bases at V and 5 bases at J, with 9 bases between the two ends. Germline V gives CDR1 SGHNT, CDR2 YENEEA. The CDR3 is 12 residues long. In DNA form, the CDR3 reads TGTGCCAGCAGCACCGTGGGGGAGACCCAGTACTTC. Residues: CASSTVGETQYF.

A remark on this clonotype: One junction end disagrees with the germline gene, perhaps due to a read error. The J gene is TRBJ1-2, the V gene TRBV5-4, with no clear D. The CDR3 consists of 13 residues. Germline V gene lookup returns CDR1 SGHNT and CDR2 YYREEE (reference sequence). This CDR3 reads CASSLTVGLDSLF. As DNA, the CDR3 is TGTGCCAGCAGCTTGACTGTGGGCTTAGACTCACTATTC.

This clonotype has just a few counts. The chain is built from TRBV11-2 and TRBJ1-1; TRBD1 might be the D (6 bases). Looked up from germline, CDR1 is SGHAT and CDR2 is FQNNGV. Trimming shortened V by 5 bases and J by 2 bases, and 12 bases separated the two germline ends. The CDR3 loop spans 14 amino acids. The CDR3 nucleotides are TGTGCCAGCAGCACCGGGACAAGAAACACTGAAGCTTTCTTT. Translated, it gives CASSTGTRNTEAFF. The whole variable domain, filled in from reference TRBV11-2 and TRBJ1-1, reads EAGVAQSPRYKIIEKRQSVAFWCNPISGHATLYWYQQILGQGPKLLIQFQNNGVVDDSQLPKDRFSAERLKGVDSTLKIQPAKLEDSAVYLCASSTGTRNTEAFFGQGTRLTVV.

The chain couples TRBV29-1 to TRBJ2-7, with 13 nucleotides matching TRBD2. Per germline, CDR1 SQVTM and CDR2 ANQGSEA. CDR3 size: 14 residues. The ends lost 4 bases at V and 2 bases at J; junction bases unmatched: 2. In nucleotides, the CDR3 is TGCAGCGTTGCAGGACTAGCGGGGGCCTACGAGCAGTACTTC. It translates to CSVAGLAGAYEQYF.

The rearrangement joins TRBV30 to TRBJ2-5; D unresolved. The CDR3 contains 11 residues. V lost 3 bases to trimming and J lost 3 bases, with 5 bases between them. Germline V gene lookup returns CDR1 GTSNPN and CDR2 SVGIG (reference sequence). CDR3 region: CAWRTEETQYF. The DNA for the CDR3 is TGTGCCTGGAGGACGGAAGAGACCCAGTACTTC.

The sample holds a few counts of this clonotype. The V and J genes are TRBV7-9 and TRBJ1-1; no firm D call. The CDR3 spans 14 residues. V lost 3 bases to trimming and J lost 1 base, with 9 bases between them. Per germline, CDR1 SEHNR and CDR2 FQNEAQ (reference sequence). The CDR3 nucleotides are TGTGCCAGCAGCTTTCGGGCAGAGAACACTGAAGCTTTCTTT. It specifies CASSFRAENTEAFF. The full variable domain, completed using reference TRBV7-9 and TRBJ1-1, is DTGVSQNPRHKITKRGQNVTFRCDPISEHNRLYWYRQTLGQGPEFLTYFQNEAQLEKSRLLSDRFSAERPKGSFSTLEIQRTEQGDSAMYLCASSFRAENTEAFFGQGTRLTVV.

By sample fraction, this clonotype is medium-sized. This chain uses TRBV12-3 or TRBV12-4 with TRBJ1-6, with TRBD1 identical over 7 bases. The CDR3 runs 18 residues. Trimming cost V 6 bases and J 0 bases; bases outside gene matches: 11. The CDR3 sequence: CASSRTGAWSSYNSPLHF. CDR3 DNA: TGTGCCAGCAGCAGAACAGGGGCTTGGAGCTCCTATAATTCACCCCTCCACTTT.

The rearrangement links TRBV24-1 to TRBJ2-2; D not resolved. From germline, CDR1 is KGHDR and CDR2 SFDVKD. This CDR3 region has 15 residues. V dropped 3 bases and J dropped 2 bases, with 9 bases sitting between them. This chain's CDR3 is CATSDRTSNTGELFF. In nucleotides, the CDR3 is TGTGCCACCAGTGATCGGACCAGCAACACCGGGGAGCTGTTTTTT.